The clone carrying this TCR beta chain was seen just once. The antigen is not known. CD4+CD127+ cells were sorted as the conventional CD4 T cells. Controls came from healthy donors unrelated to patients. The data were obtained in a study of B cell selection in AIRE deficiency. The study's findings and limits: AIRE-deficient Tconv and Treg repertoires matched healthy donors in TCRBV, CDR3 length, diversity. Approximately 29% of healthy-shared Treg TCRbeta sequences appeared in patient Tconv cells.

Assay used: immunoSEQ multiplex PCR; TCRdb lists only in-frame clones, some missing. The sample has about 27,000 clones; 95% to 96% are singletons. Germline V lookup: CDR1 MNHEY, CDR2 SVGAGI. Trimming took 5 bases from V and 7 from J; bases not matched to a gene: 7. There are 14 residues in the CDR3. The TCR was taken from a human donor in good health. The source material was CD4+CD127+ conventional T cells sorted from PBMCs. This rearrangement joins TRBV6-5 to TRBJ2-1, with TRBD2 matching 8 bases. In DNA form, the CDR3 reads TGTGCCAGCAGTCTAGCGGGCCACAGGAATGAGCAGTTCTTC. Its translation: CASSLAGHRNEQFF.